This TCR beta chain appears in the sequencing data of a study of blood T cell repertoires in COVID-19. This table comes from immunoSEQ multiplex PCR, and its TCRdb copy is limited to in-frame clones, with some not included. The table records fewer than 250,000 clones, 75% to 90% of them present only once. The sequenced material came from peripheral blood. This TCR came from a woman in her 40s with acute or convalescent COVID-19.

The CDR3 sequence: CATSRVASNQPQHF. Here the CDR3 DNA reads TGTGCCACCAGCAGAGTGGCAAGCAATCAGCCCCAGCATTTT. The gene calls are TRBV15 and TRBJ1-5; D not certain. Germline CDR1 reads LNHNV; CDR2 reads YYDKDF (reference sequence). Trimming stripped 1 base from V and 1 base from J, with 5 bases between. The CDR3 spans 14 residues.